These 29 T cell receptor beta chains were sequenced from one sample in a study of OX40 agonist ivuxolimab in advanced cancers. Measured with immunoSEQ multiplex PCR; TCRdb has only the in-frame clones, and not every one. Here the sample spans about 20,000 clones, about four fifths being singletons. The sequencing here drew on CD4+ or CD8+ T cells sorted from blood, taken in a trial of the OX40 agonist ivuxolimab. These receptors were obtained from an adult with an advanced solid tumor such as melanoma, head and neck, liver or kidney cancer.

The chain carries TRBV7-9 and TRBJ2-3; D gene unclear. Germline V gene data show CDR1 as SEHNR and CDR2 as FQNEAQ (reference sequence). This CDR3 comprises 13 residues. The V end was cut by 4 bases, the J end by 3 bases, with 8 bases between. CDR3 amino acids: CASSSASTDTQYF. The CDR3 nucleotides are TGTGCCAGCAGCTCGGCGAGTACAGATACGCAGTATTTT.

The chain links TRBV11-3 to TRBJ2-3; 7 bases line up with TRBD1. Trimming removed 0 bases from V and 6 bases from J; junction bases left unmatched: 9. This CDR3 contains 16 residues. Germline assignment: CDR1 SGHNT and CDR2 YENEEA. The chain's CDR3 is CASSLDQVTGSDTQYF. The CDR3 nucleotides are TGTGCCAGCAGCTTAGATCAGGTGACAGGGTCCGATACGCAGTATTTT.

This clone came up a few times. The chain is built from TRBV2 and TRBJ1-5; 7 bases align to TRBD1. Germline V gene lookup returns CDR1 SNHLY and CDR2 FYNNEI. The CDR3 extends over 15 amino acids. V was clipped by 3 bases and J by 3 bases; unmatched bases: 5. The CDR3 nucleotides read TGTGCCAGCAGTGAGTGGACAGGCAACAATCAGCCCCAGCATTTT. Translation gives CASSEWTGNNQPQHF.

The rearrangement uses TRBV7-9 and TRBJ2-7; 8 bases align to TRBD1. V lost 0 bases and J lost 3; bases outside the gene matches: 4. Germline V CDR1 and CDR2: SEHNR, FQNEAQ (reference sequence). The CDR3 runs to 15 residues. CDR3 region: CASSLAGTGFYEQYF. In nucleotides, the CDR3 is TGTGCCAGCAGCTTAGCTGGGACAGGTTTCTACGAGCAGTACTTC. Full variable domain (missing parts from reference TRBV7-9 and TRBJ2-7): DTGVSQNPRHKITKRGQNVTFRCDPISEHNRLYWYRQTLGQGPEFLTYFQNEAQLEKSRLLSDRFSAERPKGSFSTLEIQRTEQGDSAMYLCASSLAGTGFYEQYFGPGTRLTVT.

The rearrangement uses TRBV7-9 and TRBJ2-5, with 10 bases that match TRBD2. The CDR3 runs 16 residues. Trimming removed 1 base from V and 2 bases from J; junction bases left unmatched: 4. Germline CDR1 SEHNR, CDR2 FQNEAQ (reference sequence). DNA for the CDR3: TGTGCCAGCAGCTTAGTCCTAGCGGGGGATCAAGAGACCCAGTACTTC. This translates into CASSLVLAGDQETQYF.

The genes are TRBV28 and TRBJ2-7, with 10 bases matching TRBD1. V lost 8 bases to trimming and J lost 1 base; unmatched junction nucleotides: 5. In germline, CDR1 is MDHEN, CDR2 SYDVKM. The CDR3 length is 14 residues. Written as DNA, the CDR3 is TGTGCCAGCGCCGGACAGGGGGGGTCCTACGAGCAGTACTTC. It is translated as CASAGQGGSYEQYF.

The rearrangement joins TRBV11-2 to TRBJ1-1; TRBD1 is a possible D gene (5 bases). With 6 bases removed from V and 1 base from J, the gap between germline ends came to 12 bases. Germline V gene data show CDR1 as SGHAT and CDR2 as FQNNGV. The CDR3 runs 14 residues. CDR3 in DNA: TGTGCCAGCAGACCAGGCAGGGAGAACACTGAAGCTTTCTTT. Residues: CASRPGRENTEAFF. Variable domain in full (rest from reference TRBV11-2 and TRBJ1-1): EAGVAQSPRYKIIEKRQSVAFWCNPISGHATLYWYQQILGQGPKLLIQFQNNGVVDDSQLPKDRFSAERLKGVDSTLKIQPAKLEDSAVYLCASRPGRENTEAFFGQGTRLTVV.

The rearrangement joins TRBV23-1 to TRBJ2-7; D might be TRBD2 (5 bases). TRBV23-1 is marked as an open reading frame, function uncertain. The V and J ends lost 8 bases and 2 bases respectively, with 19 bases between them. This CDR3 contains 15 residues. CDR3 nucleotides: TGCGCCAGCGGCCGGGGAACAGTACTCACCTACGAGCAGTACTTC. This codes for CASGRGTVLTYEQYF.

J is TRBJ1-1 and V is TRBV27; TRBD1 might be the D (6 bases). Germline V gene data show CDR1 as MNHEY and CDR2 as SMNVEV (reference sequence). The CDR3 is 13 amino acids. Trimming cost V 3 bases and J 5 bases, with 10 bases left between them. The CDR3 loop is CASSFRGGTEAFF. Here the CDR3 DNA reads TGTGCCAGCAGTTTCAGGGGAGGGACTGAAGCTTTCTTT.

The chain uses TRBV9 and TRBJ2-7; TRBD1 agrees at 9 bases. Germline CDR1 is SGDLS and CDR2 is YYNGEE. CDR3 length equals 15 residues. With 3 bases clipped from V and 1 base from J, the junction kept 5 bases outside the gene matches. The CDR3 DNA sequence: TGTGCCAGCAGCGGTGGGACAGGGACTTCCTACGAGCAGTACTTC. It codes for CASSGGTGTSYEQYF.

This clone was seen once. The chain has TRBV19 and TRBJ1-2; 8 bases are a match to TRBD1. Germline lookup yields CDR1 LNHDA and CDR2 SQIVND (reference sequence). V gave up 7 bases and J gave up 7 bases; unmatched junction bases: 14. The CDR3 runs to 15 residues. The CDR3 region has the DNA TGTGCCAGTAAGGTCATGGCAGGGGGCCGCTCTGGCTACACCTTC. As protein: CASKVMAGGRSGYTF.

This clone was found once. The genes are TRBV11-3 and TRBJ2-3, with TRBD1 matching over 7 bases. CDR3 size: 19 residues. V shed 1 base and J 0 bases; nucleotides not matched to a gene: 13. Germline V gene sequence: CDR1 SGHNT, CDR2 YENEEA. CDR3 amino acids: CASSLVSAGGLSSTDTQYF. CDR3 bases: TGTGCCAGCAGCTTAGTTTCGGCAGGGGGATTGTCTAGCACAGATACGCAGTATTTT.

The table lists this clone with a few counts. This CDR3 reads CASSQEPGAGGYTF. The CDR3 DNA reads as TGCGCCAGCAGCCAAGAACCGGGGGCCGGCGGCTACACCTTC. The chain has TRBV4-1 and TRBJ1-2; TRBD1 might be the D (6 bases). The ends were cut back, 0 bases at V and 8 bases at J, with 13 bases in the middle. Germline CDR1 MGHRA, CDR2 YSYEKL. CDR3 length: 14 residues.

This clone was observed a few times. The chain couples TRBV4-1 to TRBJ1-2, with 8 positions matching TRBD1. J lost 8 bases, V lost 4 bases, and 9 bases had no gene match. In germline, CDR1 is MGHRA, CDR2 YSYEKL. There are 14 residues in the CDR3. DNA for the CDR3: TGCGCCAGCAGCCTGATCCAGGGGGCGAGCGGCTACACCTTC. It translates to CASSLIQGASGYTF.

The chain couples TRBV7-3 to TRBJ2-7; D ambiguous. Germline CDR1 is SGHTA and CDR2 is FQGTGA. This CDR3 contains 12 residues. Trimming shortened V by 1 base and J by 6 bases, and 7 bases separated the two germline ends. CDR3 region: CASSLMRGEQYF. The CDR3 DNA is TGTGCCAGCAGCTTAATGCGTGGCGAGCAGTACTTC.

Regarding this clone: This specimen includes other DNA sequences encoding the same CDR3. This chain links TRBV19 with TRBJ1-1; 7 positions match TRBD1. J gave up 0 bases and V 6 bases, and 7 bases lay outside the gene matches. Germline loops: CDR1 LNHDA, CDR2 SQIVND (reference sequence). The CDR3 has 15 residues. CDR3 loop: CASSPGQQMNTEAFF. CDR3 coding DNA: TGTGCCAGTAGCCCGGGACAGCAGATGAACACTGAAGCTTTCTTT.

CDR3 residues: CASSLVGQRDEQFF. The DNA for the CDR3 is TGTGCCAGCAGCCTGGTAGGGCAGAGGGATGAGCAGTTCTTC. The genes are TRBV9 and TRBJ2-1; D may be TRBD2 (5 bases). CDR3 length: 14 residues. The ends were cut back, 4 bases at V and 8 bases at J, with 16 bases in the middle. In germline, CDR1 is SGDLS, CDR2 YYNGEE.

J is TRBJ2-7 and V is TRBV14; 8 positions match TRBD2. Losses at the gene ends were 4 bases for V and 9 bases for J; bases not matched to a gene: 8. This CDR3 is 13 amino acids long. Germline CDR1 and CDR2: SGHDN and FVKESK. CDR3 amino acids: CASSLGGGARQYF. DNA of the CDR3: TGTGCCAGCAGCCTCGGGGGGGGCGCACGGCAGTACTTC.

This clone appeared a few times. This chain links TRBV28 with TRBJ1-5; D not resolved. From germline, CDR1 is MDHEN and CDR2 SYDVKM. Trimming cost V 1 base and J 8 bases, with 12 bases left between them. There are 14 residues in the CDR3. The CDR3 nucleotides are TGTGCCAGCAGTTTATCGGGGAACCTGAAGCCCCAGCATTTT. Translating it yields CASSLSGNLKPQHF. The full variable domain, in which reference TRBV28 and TRBJ1-5 provide the parts outside the CDR3, is DVKVTQSSRYLVKRTGEKVFLECVQDMDHENMFWYRQDPGLGLRLIYFSYDVKMKEKGDIPEGYSVSREKKERFSLILESASTNQTSMYLCASSLSGNLKPQHFGDGTRLSIL.

The genes are TRBV28 and TRBJ2-1; the match to TRBD2 covers 8 bases. V gave up 8 bases and J gave up 5 bases; unmatched junction bases: 14. The CDR3 extends over 16 amino acids. Germline-derived CDR1 and CDR2 are MDHEN and SYDVKM. CDR3 region: CASGPLAGGGDNEQFF. The CDR3 DNA follows: TGTGCCAGCGGTCCCTTGGCGGGGGGCGGGGACAATGAGCAGTTCTTC.

This clone was seen more than once but under ten times. This chain connects TRBV6-1 to TRBJ2-1; the D is unclear. Germline CDR1 and CDR2: MNHNS and SASEGT. The CDR3 spans 14 residues. V was clipped by 7 bases and J by 1 base, with 11 bases between them. The CDR3 loop reads CASTPEASYNEQFF. CDR3 DNA: TGTGCCAGCACTCCAGAAGCGTCCTACAATGAGCAGTTCTTC.

As for this clone: The likely explanation is a read error, given a far larger clone one base away. The chain combines TRBV7-2 with TRBJ1-1; D unresolved. The germline V gene has CDR1 SGHTA and CDR2 FQGNSA. The CDR3 consists of 10 residues. V was pared by 2 bases and J by 6 bases, with 1 base between. In DNA, the CDR3 is TGTGCCAGCAGCTTACCTGAAGCTTTCTTT. Its protein is CASSLPEAFF.

The count of this clone is one. V gene TRBV5-4 combines with J gene TRBJ2-7; D call uncertain. V was clipped by 4 bases and J by 5 bases, with 10 bases between them. The CDR3 runs 12 residues. Germline values: CDR1 SGHNT, CDR2 YYREEE (reference sequence). This chain's CDR3 is CASSEDRHEQYF. The CDR3 DNA reads as TGTGCCAGCAGCGAAGATCGTCACGAGCAGTACTTC.

This sequence joins TRBV27 and TRBJ1-1, with D tentatively TRBD1 (5 bases). V lost 2 bases and J lost 2, with 9 bases in between. Germline V gene lookup returns CDR1 MNHEY and CDR2 SMNVEV (reference sequence). The CDR3 sequence is 14 residues long. The CDR3 DNA reads TGTGCCAGCAGTTTAGGGGCCATAAACACTGAAGCTTTCTTT. It is translated as CASSLGAINTEAFF.

This clone was recorded only once. CDR3 in DNA: TGTGCCAGCAGTGAATTTGAGGGGCAGTACTTC. Translation: CASSEFEGQYF. The chain joins TRBV2 to TRBJ2-7, with a weak D call TRBD2 (5 bases). Trimming took 2 bases from V and 9 from J, leaving 8 bases between them. The CDR3 consists of 11 residues. Germline CDR1 and CDR2: SNHLY and FYNNEI.

V and J are TRBV27 and TRBJ2-7; 13 nucleotides align to TRBD2. Per the germline V gene, CDR1 is MNHEY and CDR2 is SMNVEV (reference sequence). Trimming cost V 4 bases and J 4 bases; bases outside gene matches: 1. This CDR3 contains 14 residues. CDR3 protein: CASSWTSGGYEQYF. In DNA form, the CDR3 reads TGTGCCAGCAGTTGGACTAGCGGGGGTTACGAGCAGTACTTC.

CDR3 DNA: TGTGCCAGCAGCTCGACAGGGGGCCGGACTGAAGCTTTCTTT. It specifies CASSSTGGRTEAFF. The V gene is TRBV4-2, the J gene TRBJ1-1; the match to TRBD1 covers 10 bases. CDR1 LGHNA and CDR2 YNFKEQ come from the germline V gene. The CDR3 runs 14 residues. V was pared by 5 bases and J by 5 bases, with 5 bases of the junction left unmatched.

V is TRBV27 and J is TRBJ1-1, with 10 bases that match TRBD1. The germline V gene encodes CDR1 MNHEY and CDR2 SMNVEV (reference sequence). Trimming took 0 bases from V and 4 from J; bases not matched to a gene: 14. The CDR3 is 19 amino acids. The CDR3 DNA follows: TGTGCCAGCAGTTTATCCGCCTTGCTTGGACAGGGGGTCGGCACTGAAGCTTTCTTT. This translates into CASSLSALLGQGVGTEAFF.

The V and J genes are TRBV4-3 and TRBJ2-1; D perhaps matches TRBD1 (7 bases). Per the germline V gene, CDR1 is LGHNA and CDR2 is YSLEER. This CDR3 has 16 residues. V was pared by 0 bases and J by 5 bases, with 14 bases between. CDR3 sequence reads: CASSQEAGQPNNEQFF. DNA of the CDR3: TGCGCCAGCAGCCAAGAGGCGGGACAGCCAAACAATGAGCAGTTCTTC.